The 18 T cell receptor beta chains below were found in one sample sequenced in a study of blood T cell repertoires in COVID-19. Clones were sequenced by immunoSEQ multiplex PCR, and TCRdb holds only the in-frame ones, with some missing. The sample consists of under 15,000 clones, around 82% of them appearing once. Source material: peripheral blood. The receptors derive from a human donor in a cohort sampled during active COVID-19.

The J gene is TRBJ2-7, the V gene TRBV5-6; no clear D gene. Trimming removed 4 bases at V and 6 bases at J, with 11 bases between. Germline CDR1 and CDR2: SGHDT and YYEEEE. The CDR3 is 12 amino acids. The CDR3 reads CASSPDGVEQYF. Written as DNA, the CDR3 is TGTGCCAGCAGCCCCGACGGAGTCGAGCAGTACTTC.

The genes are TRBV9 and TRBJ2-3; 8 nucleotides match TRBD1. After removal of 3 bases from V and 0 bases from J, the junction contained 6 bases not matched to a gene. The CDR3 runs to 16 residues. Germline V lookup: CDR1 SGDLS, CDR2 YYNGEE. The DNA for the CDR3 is TGTGCCAGCAGCGCCGCGGGACAGGCCAGCACAGATACGCAGTATTTT. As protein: CASSAAGQASTDTQYF.

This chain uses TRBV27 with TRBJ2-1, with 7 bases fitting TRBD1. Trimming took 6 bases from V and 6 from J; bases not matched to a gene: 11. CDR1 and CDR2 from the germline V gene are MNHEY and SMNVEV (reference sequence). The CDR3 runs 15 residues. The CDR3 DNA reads TGTGCCAGCAGGACGATATCCGGGACAGTCAATGAGCAGTTCTTC. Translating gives CASRTISGTVNEQFF.

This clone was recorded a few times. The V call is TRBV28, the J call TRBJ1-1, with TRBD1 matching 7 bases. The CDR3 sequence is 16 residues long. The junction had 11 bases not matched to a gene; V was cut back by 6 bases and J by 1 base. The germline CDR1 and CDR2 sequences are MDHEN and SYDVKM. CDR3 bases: TGTGCCAGCAGGGGGGAAATAACAGGGGCGAACACTGAAGCTTTCTTT. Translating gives CASRGEITGANTEAFF.

As DNA, the CDR3 is TGTGCCAGCAGTTACGGTCAGAATAGCAATCAGCCCCAGCATTTT. It codes for CASSYGQNSNQPQHF. The chain has TRBV6-6 and TRBJ1-5; no firm D call. This CDR3 region has 15 residues. Trimming removed 2 bases at V and 0 bases at J, with 8 bases between. Germline CDR1 is MNHNY and CDR2 is SVGAGI (reference sequence).

CDR3 sequence (DNA): TGTGCCAGCAGCCCGGACAGGAACTACGAGCAGTACTTC. Amino acid sequence: CASSPDRNYEQYF. V is TRBV5-4 and J is TRBJ2-7; TRBD1 matches 7 bases. J gave up 3 bases and V 4 bases, and 4 bases lay outside the gene matches. The CDR3 contains 13 residues. In germline, CDR1 is SGHNT, CDR2 YYREEE (reference sequence).

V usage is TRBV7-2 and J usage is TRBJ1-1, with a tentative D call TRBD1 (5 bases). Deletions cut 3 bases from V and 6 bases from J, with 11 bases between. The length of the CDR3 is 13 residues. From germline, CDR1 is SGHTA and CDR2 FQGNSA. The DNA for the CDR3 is TGTGCCAGCAGCTTGAGAGGAGGGGCTGAAGCTTTCTTT. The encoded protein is CASSLRGGAEAFF.

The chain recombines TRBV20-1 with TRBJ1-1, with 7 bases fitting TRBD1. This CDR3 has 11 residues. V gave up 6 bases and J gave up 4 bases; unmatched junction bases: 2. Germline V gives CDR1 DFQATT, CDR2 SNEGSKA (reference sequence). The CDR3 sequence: CSASGGTEAFF. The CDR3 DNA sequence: TGCAGTGCGTCAGGGGGCACTGAAGCTTTCTTT.

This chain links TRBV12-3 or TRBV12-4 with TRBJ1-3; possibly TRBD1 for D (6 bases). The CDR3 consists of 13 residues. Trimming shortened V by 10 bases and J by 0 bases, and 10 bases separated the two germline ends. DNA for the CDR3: TGTGCCAATCGACAGGCCTCTGGAAACACCATATATTTT. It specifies CANRQASGNTIYF.

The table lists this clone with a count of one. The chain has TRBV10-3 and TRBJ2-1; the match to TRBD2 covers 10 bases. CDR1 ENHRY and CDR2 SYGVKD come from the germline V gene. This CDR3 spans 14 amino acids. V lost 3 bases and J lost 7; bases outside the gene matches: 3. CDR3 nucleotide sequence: TGTGCCATCAGTGAAGAGCGGGGGGGGAATGAGCAGTTCTTC. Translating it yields CAISEERGGNEQFF.

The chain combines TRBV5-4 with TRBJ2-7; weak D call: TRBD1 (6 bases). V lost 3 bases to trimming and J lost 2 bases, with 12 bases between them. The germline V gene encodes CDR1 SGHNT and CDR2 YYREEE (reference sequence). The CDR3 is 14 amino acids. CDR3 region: CASSSQDSTYEQYF. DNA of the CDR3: TGTGCCAGCAGCTCCCAGGACAGTACCTACGAGCAGTACTTC. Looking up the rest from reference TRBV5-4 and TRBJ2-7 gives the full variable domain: ETGVTQSPTHLIKTRGQQVTLRCSSQSGHNTVSWYQQALGQGPQFIFQYYREEENGRGNFPPRFSGLQFPNYSSELNVNALELDDSALYLCASSSQDSTYEQYFGPGTRLTVT.

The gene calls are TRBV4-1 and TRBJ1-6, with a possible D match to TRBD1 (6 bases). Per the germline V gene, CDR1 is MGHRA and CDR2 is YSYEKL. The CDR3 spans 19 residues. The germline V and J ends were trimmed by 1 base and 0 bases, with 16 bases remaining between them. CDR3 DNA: TGCGCCAGCAGCCAAGCGCCCGGACAGCAAAGCTCCTATAATTCACCCCTCCACTTT. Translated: CASSQAPGQQSSYNSPLHF.

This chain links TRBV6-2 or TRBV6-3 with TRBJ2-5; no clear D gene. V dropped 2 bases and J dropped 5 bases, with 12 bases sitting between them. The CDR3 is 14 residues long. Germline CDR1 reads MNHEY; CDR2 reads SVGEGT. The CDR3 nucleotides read TGTGCCAGCAGTTACGTTTTGCCTCAGGAGACCCAGTACTTC. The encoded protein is CASSYVLPQETQYF.

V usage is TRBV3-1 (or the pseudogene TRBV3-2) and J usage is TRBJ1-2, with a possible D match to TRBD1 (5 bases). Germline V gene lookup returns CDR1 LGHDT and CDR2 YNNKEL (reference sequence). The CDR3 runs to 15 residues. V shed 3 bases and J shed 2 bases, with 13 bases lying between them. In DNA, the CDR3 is TGTGCCAGCAGCCACTCCCGGGACTTCAACTATGGCTACACCTTC. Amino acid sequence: CASSHSRDFNYGYTF.

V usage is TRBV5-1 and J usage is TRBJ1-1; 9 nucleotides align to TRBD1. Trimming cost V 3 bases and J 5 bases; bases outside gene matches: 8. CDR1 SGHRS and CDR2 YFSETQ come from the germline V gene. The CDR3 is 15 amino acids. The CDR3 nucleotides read TGCGCCAGCAGCTCGGGACAGGGAAAACCTACTGAAGCTTTCTTT. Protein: CASSSGQGKPTEAFF.

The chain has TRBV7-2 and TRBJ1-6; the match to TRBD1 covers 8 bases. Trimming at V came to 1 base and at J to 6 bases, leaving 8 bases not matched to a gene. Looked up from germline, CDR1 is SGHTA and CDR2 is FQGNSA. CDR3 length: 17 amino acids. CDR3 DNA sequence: TGTGCCAGCAGCTTAGGTGGCTGGACAGGGCTTAATTCACCCCTCCACTTT. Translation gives CASSLGGWTGLNSPLHF.

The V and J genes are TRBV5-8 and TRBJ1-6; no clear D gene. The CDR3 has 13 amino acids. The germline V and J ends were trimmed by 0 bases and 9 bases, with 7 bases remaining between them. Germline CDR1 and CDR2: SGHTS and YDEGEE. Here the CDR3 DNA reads TGTGCCAGCAGCTTGGCCCGGGGTTCACCCCTCCACTTT. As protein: CASSLARGSPLHF.

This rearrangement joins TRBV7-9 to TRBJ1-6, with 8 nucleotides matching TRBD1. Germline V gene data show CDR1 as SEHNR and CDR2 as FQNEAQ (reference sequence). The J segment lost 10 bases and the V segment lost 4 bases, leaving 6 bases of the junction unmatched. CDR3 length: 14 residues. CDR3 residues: CASSSSGGSSPLHF. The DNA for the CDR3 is TGTGCCAGCAGCTCTTCAGGGGGCTCATCACCCCTCCACTTT.